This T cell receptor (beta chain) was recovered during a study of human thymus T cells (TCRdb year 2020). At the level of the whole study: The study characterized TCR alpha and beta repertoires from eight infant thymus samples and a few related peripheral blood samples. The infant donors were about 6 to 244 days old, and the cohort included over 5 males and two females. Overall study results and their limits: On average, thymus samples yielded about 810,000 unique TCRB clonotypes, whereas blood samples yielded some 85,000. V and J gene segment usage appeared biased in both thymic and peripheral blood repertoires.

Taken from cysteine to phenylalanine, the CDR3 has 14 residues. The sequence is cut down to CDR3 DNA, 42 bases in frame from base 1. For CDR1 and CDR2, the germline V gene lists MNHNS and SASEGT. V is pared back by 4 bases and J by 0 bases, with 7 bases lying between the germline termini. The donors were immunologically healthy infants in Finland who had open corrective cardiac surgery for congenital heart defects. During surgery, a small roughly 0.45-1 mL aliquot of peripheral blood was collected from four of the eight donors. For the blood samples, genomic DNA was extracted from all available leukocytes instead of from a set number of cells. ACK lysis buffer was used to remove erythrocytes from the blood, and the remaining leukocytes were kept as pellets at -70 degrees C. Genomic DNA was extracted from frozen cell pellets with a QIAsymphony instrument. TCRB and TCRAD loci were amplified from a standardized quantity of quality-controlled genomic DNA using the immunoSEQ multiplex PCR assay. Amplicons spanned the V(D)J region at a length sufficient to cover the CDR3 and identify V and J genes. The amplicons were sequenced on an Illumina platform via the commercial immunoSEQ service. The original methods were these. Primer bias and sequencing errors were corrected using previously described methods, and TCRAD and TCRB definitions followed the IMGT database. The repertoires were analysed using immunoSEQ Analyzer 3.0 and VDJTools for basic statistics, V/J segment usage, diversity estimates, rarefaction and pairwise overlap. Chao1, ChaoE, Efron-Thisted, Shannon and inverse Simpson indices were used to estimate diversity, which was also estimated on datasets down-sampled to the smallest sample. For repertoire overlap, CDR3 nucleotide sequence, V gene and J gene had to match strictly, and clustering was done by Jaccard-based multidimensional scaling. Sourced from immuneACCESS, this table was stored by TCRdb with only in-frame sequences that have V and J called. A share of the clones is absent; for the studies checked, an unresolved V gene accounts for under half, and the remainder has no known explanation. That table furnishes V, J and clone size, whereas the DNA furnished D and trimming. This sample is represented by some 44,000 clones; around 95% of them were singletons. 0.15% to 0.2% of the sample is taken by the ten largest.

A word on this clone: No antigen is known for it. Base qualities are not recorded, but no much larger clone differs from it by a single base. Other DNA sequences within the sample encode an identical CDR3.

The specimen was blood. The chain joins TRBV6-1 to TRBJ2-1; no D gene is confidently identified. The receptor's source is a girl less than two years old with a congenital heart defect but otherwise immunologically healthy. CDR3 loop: CASSGGSSYNEQFF. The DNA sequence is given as TGTGCCAGCAGTGGGGGTAGCTCCTACAATGAGCAGTTCTTC.